Below, 25 T cell receptor beta chains from the same sample are listed, as sequenced in a study of blood T cell repertoires in COVID-19. Produced via immunoSEQ multiplex PCR; TCRdb's table is partial and in-frame only. The sample has just under 95,000 clones; around 82% are singletons. Sequenced material: peripheral blood. The receptor set was obtained from a middle-aged man who had recovered from COVID-19.

This clone was seen more than once but under ten times. The chain combines TRBV7-9 with TRBJ1-5; 7 nucleotides match TRBD1. Germline V lookup: CDR1 SEHNR, CDR2 FQNEAQ (reference sequence). The CDR3 extends over 13 amino acids. The ends lost 4 bases at V and 5 bases at J; junction bases unmatched: 2. CDR3 nucleotides: TGTGCCAGCAGCTACACAGGGGATCAGCCCCAGCATTTT. This gives the protein CASSYTGDQPQHF.

In this sample, this clone turned up a few times. This chain uses TRBV5-1 with TRBJ2-3; TRBD2 matches at 11 bases. Trimming at V came to 4 bases and at J to 6 bases, leaving 10 bases not matched to a gene. This CDR3 is built from 16 residues. Germline CDR1 is SGHRS and CDR2 is YFSETQ. The CDR3 region is CASSTISGGAGDTQYF. CDR3 DNA sequence: TGCGCCAGCAGCACTATTAGCGGGGGGGCCGGGGATACGCAGTATTTT. The complete variable domain, with remaining parts taken from reference TRBV5-1 and TRBJ2-3, reads KAGVTQTPRYLIKTRGQQVTLSCSPISGHRSVSWYQQTPGQGLQFLFEYFSETQRNKGNFPGRFSGRQFSNSRSEMNVSTLELGDSALYLCASSTISGGAGDTQYFGPGTRLTVL.

The V and J genes are TRBV19 and TRBJ2-1; 11 bases are a match to TRBD2. This CDR3 has 15 residues. In germline, CDR1 is LNHDA, CDR2 SQIVND (reference sequence). V lost 5 bases to trimming and J lost 6 bases; unmatched junction nucleotides: 6. The chain's CDR3 is CASSLAGGGLNEQFF. Here the CDR3 DNA reads TGTGCCAGTAGTCTAGCGGGAGGAGGGCTCAATGAGCAGTTCTTC.

This sequence joins TRBV11-2 and TRBJ2-2; a possible D gene is TRBD1 (5 bases). Per the germline V gene, CDR1 is SGHAT and CDR2 is FQNNGV. The CDR3 runs to 15 residues. V shed 1 base and J shed 9 bases, with 15 bases lying between them. CDR3 in amino acids: CASSLAGIPSRELFF. The CDR3 DNA is TGTGCCAGCAGCTTAGCAGGGATCCCCAGTCGGGAGCTGTTTTTT.

The chain is built from TRBV10-1 and TRBJ2-5; D may be TRBD2 (6 bases). CDR1 and CDR2 (germline): WNHNN, SYGVQD (reference sequence). Between the trimmed V and J ends, which lost 4 bases and 5 bases, there was a span of 11 bases. The CDR3 extends over 13 amino acids. The chain's CDR3 is CASSAGGWETQYF. DNA for the CDR3: TGCGCCAGCAGTGCAGGAGGGTGGGAGACCCAGTACTTC.

The chain has TRBV7-2 and TRBJ1-5; D may be TRBD1 (5 bases). CDR1 and CDR2 (germline): SGHTA, FQGNSA. V lost 6 bases and J lost 2, with 8 bases in between. The CDR3 runs 13 residues. The chain's CDR3 is CASSGQGNQPQHF. CDR3 coding DNA: TGTGCCAGCAGTGGACAAGGCAATCAGCCCCAGCATTTT.

The J gene is TRBJ2-1, the V gene TRBV5-6; TRBD2 aligns across 7 bases. Germline CDR1 SGHDT, CDR2 YYEEEE. V was pared by 1 base and J by 2 bases, with 6 bases of the junction left unmatched. The CDR3 has 16 residues. For the CDR3, the DNA is TGTGCCAGCAGCTTGTACGGCGGGAGTACCTACAATGAGCAGTTCTTC. Encoded protein: CASSLYGGSTYNEQFF.

This chain uses TRBV11-2 with TRBJ1-1, with a possible D match to TRBD1 (5 bases). The V end was cut by 5 bases, the J end by 1 base, with 11 bases between. This CDR3 spans 14 amino acids. CDR1 SGHAT and CDR2 FQNNGV come from the germline V gene. In nucleotides, the CDR3 is TGTGCCAGCAGCGGGGGGATCGGGAACACTGAAGCTTTCTTT. Protein sequence: CASSGGIGNTEAFF.

The J gene is TRBJ1-5, the V gene TRBV19, with 7 bases that match TRBD1. This CDR3 comprises 15 residues. With V trimmed by 5 bases and J by 1 base, 5 bases remained unmatched. Germline assignment: CDR1 LNHDA and CDR2 SQIVND (reference sequence). The CDR3 DNA is TGTGCCAGTAGTCGGCAGGGGGTAAGCAATCAGCCCCAGCATTTT. Its protein product is CASSRQGVSNQPQHF.

The rearrangement uses TRBV7-3 and TRBJ2-1, with a weak D call TRBD1 (5 bases). This CDR3 spans 13 amino acids. Germline V gene sequence: CDR1 SGHTA, CDR2 FQGTGA. Trimming took off 2 bases at V and 5 bases at J, with 7 bases between the two ends. In nucleotides, the CDR3 is TGTGCCAGCAGCTTAGACAGCGACAATGAGCAGTTCTTC. This codes for CASSLDSDNEQFF.

The chain joins TRBV24-1 to TRBJ1-2; D gene uncertain. Germline values: CDR1 KGHDR, CDR2 SFDVKD. The CDR3 consists of 11 residues. V lost 4 bases, J lost 4 bases, and 3 bases lay in between. This chain's CDR3 is CATSDSYGYTF. DNA for the CDR3: TGTGCCACCAGTGACTCCTATGGCTACACCTTC.

The chain is built from TRBV7-2 and TRBJ2-7, with D tentatively TRBD2 (6 bases). The CDR3 is 16 amino acids. The germline V gene has CDR1 SGHTA and CDR2 FQGNSA. The ends were cut back, 4 bases at V and 3 bases at J, with 19 bases in the middle. CDR3 nucleotides: TGTGCCAGCAGCTACCCAGTGGGACTCGCCCGCTACGAGCAGTACTTC. Its translation is CASSYPVGLARYEQYF.

This clone was counted once. The V gene is TRBV25-1, the J gene TRBJ2-1; 9 nucleotides align to TRBD2. Germline CDR1 MGHDK, CDR2 SYGVNS. This CDR3 contains 17 residues. V lost 2 bases and J lost 0; bases outside the gene matches: 5. The CDR3 nucleotides read TGTGCCAGCAGTGAACTAGCGGGGTTGGGCTCCTACAATGAGCAGTTCTTC. Its protein product is CASSELAGLGSYNEQFF.

The genes are TRBV6-6 and TRBJ2-5; D remains unclear. Trimming removed 6 bases at V and 5 bases at J, with 7 bases between. Germline V gene data show CDR1 as MNHNY and CDR2 as SVGAGI (reference sequence). This CDR3 is built from 11 residues. In nucleotides, the CDR3 is TGTGCCAGCAGCCCCCTTGAGACCCAGTACTTC. Its protein is CASSPLETQYF.

This clone was counted a single time. The genes are TRBV4-2 and TRBJ2-7; TRBD2 aligns across 9 bases. The V gene end was trimmed by 0 bases and the J gene end by 7 bases; junction bases not matched to a gene: 1. Germline V CDR1 and CDR2: LGHNA, YNFKEQ. The CDR3 totals 13 residues. The CDR3 DNA follows: TGTGCCAGCAGCCAAGAGACTAGCGGAGAGCAGTACTTC. Protein: CASSQETSGEQYF.

V usage is TRBV5-6 and J usage is TRBJ1-2; 7 bases map to TRBD1. Germline-derived CDR1 and CDR2 are SGHDT and YYEEEE. J was trimmed by 3 bases and V by 6 bases; bases with no gene match: 8. This CDR3 contains 14 residues. CDR3 sequence reads: CASIHRDSYYGYTF. The CDR3 DNA follows: TGTGCCAGCATCCACCGGGACAGCTACTATGGCTACACCTTC.

The chain's CDR3 is CASSRTGDGYEQYF. The CDR3 nucleotides are TGTGCCAGTAGTAGGACAGGGGACGGATACGAGCAGTACTTC. This rearrangement joins TRBV19 to TRBJ2-7, with 9 bases matching TRBD1. CDR3 length equals 14 residues. Germline lookup yields CDR1 LNHDA and CDR2 SQIVND (reference sequence). The J segment lost 4 bases and the V segment lost 4 bases, leaving 5 bases of the junction unmatched.

This chain uses TRBV7-2 with TRBJ2-7; 11 bases match TRBD2. CDR3 size: 13 residues. Germline assignment: CDR1 SGHTA and CDR2 FQGNSA. V shed 6 bases, J shed 7 bases, and the junction held 5 bases outside the gene matches. The CDR3 region has the DNA TGTGCCAGCAGATCACTAGCGGGAGAAGAGCAGTACTTC. Encoded protein: CASRSLAGEEQYF.

The chain is built from TRBV5-1 and TRBJ2-1; possibly TRBD1 for D (6 bases). Trimming left V 4 bases short and J 7 bases short, with 18 bases between. CDR3 length: 15 amino acids. The germline CDR1 and CDR2 sequences are SGHRS and YFSETQ. In DNA form, the CDR3 reads TGCGCCAGCAGCACCAAACAGGGTTTGGGAAATGAGCAGTTCTTC. This encodes CASSTKQGLGNEQFF.

This clone was recorded a few times. This chain uses TRBV9 with TRBJ1-3; D perhaps matches TRBD1 (6 bases). The V gene lost 3 bases and the J gene lost 3 bases, with 10 bases spanning the gap. This CDR3 is built from 14 residues. The germline V gene has CDR1 SGDLS and CDR2 YYNGEE. CDR3 DNA: TGTGCCAGCAGCGCCAGGGGCCTTGGAAACACCATATATTTT. This codes for CASSARGLGNTIYF.

This chain links TRBV24-1 with TRBJ1-2, with a possible D match to TRBD1 (5 bases). Trimming removed 5 bases from V and 4 bases from J, with 22 bases in between. Germline CDR1 KGHDR, CDR2 SFDVKD. This CDR3 spans 17 amino acids. The CDR3 nucleotides read TGTGCCACCAGTGGCCAGGGTTCGACCCCCCCTGGCTATGGCTACACCTTC. This codes for CATSGQGSTPPGYGYTF.

The chain joins TRBV6-2 or TRBV6-3 to TRBJ1-5; tentatively, D is TRBD1 (6 bases). The CDR3 is 14 residues long. In germline, CDR1 is MNHEY, CDR2 SVGEGT. V was cut by 4 bases and J by 0 bases, with 7 bases left in between. CDR3 nucleotide sequence: TGTGCCAGCAGTTGGGACACTAGCAATCAGCCCCAGCATTTT. The encoded protein is CASSWDTSNQPQHF.

The chain employs TRBV7-3 and TRBJ2-5; TRBD1 matches 8 bases. The germline V gene has CDR1 SGHTA and CDR2 FQGTGA. This CDR3 region has 14 residues. Losses at the gene ends were 3 bases for V and 5 bases for J; bases not matched to a gene: 5. This CDR3 reads CASSFDRGSETQYF. DNA of the CDR3: TGTGCCAGCAGCTTCGACAGGGGATCGGAGACCCAGTACTTC.

Notes on this clone: A junction end diverges from the germline sequence, so it may reflect a read error. The chain recombines TRBV7-7 with TRBJ2-3; D might be TRBD2 (5 bases). The CDR3 is 14 residues long. CDR1 and CDR2 (germline): SSHAT, FNYEAQ (reference sequence). The CDR3 DNA follows: TGTGCTAGCAGCTCGGACGGATCGGGGGATACGCAGTATTTT. This translates into CASSSDGSGDTQYF.

The chain has TRBV5-4 and TRBJ2-1; the match to TRBD1 covers 7 bases. Germline V gives CDR1 SGHNT, CDR2 YYREEE (reference sequence). J was trimmed by 4 bases and V by 0 bases; bases with no gene match: 1. The CDR3 spans 14 residues. In DNA form, the CDR3 reads TGTGCCAGCAGCTTGGGCAGGGGGTACAATGAGCAGTTCTTC. Translating gives CASSLGRGYNEQFF.